This T cell receptor (beta chain) emerged from a study of shared clonotypes between healthy human individuals. Study overall: Three plates each covered CD4 naive and memory; CD8 naive two, CD8 memory one.

Of note for this clone: Its antigen is currently unknown.

Sorted-subset replicate PCRs used 150 to 200 ng DNA, approximately 27,000 T cell genomes. Sequencing used immunoSEQ multiplex PCR; TCRdb keeps in-frame clones, though not all of them. The sample has roughly 1 million clones; about 70% are singletons. Donors included only healthy HIV-negative adults lacking recent acute infections or vaccinations. Study-level points and caveats: Lower generation probabilities were found for non-shared clonotypes than for those shared by all four donors.

Trimming removed 0 bases at V and 4 bases at J, with 10 bases between. Germline CDR1 and CDR2: MNHNY and SVGAGI (reference sequence). The CDR3 runs to 15 residues. Sequenced sample: memory CD4+ T cells sorted from blood. Regarding subset: CD45RA-negative fraction. This clonotype was obtained from a man younger than 35 in good health. The rearrangement links TRBV6-6 to TRBJ1-5, with D possibly matching TRBD1 (6 bases). The CDR3 sequence: CASSYSGGRNQPQHF. In DNA form, the CDR3 reads TGTGCCAGCAGTTACTCGGGGGGGCGAAATCAGCCCCAGCATTTT.